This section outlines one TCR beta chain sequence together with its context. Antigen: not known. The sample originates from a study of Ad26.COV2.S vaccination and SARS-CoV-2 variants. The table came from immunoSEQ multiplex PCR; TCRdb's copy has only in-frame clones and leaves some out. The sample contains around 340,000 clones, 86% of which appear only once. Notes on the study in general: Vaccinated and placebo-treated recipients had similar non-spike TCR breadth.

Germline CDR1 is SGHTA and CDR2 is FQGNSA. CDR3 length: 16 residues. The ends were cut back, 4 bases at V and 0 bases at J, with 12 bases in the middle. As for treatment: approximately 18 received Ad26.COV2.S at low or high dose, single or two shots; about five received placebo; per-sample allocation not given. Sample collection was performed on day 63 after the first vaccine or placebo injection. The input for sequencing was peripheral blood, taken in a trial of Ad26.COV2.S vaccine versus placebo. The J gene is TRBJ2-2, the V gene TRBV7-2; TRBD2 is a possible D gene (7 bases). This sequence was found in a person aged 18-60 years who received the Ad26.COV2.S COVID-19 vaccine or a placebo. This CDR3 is CASSWEGGANTGELFF. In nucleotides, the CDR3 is TGTGCCAGCAGCTGGGAGGGGGGTGCGAACACCGGGGAGCTGTTTTTT.